This T cell receptor beta chain was captured in a study of cytomegalovirus exposure and HLA in healthy donors. Whole-study findings and limits: In a later analysis, TCR beta V- and J-gene trimming was associated with a missense DCLRE1C variant. Rarity characterized most TCR sequences, yet some public TCRs appeared in many donors. Clonal expansion, a later analysis showed, was greater in HLA-associated TCR beta chains than in equally common others.

Worth noting for this clone: Its antigen is as yet unknown.

The PCR made use of 60 Vbeta and 13 Jbeta primers. Measured with immunoSEQ multiplex PCR; TCRdb has only the in-frame clones, and not every one. Of around 80,000 clones listed, 62% were seen once; the top ten hold roughly 4.4%. The CDR3 length is 16 residues. CDR1 is KGHSH, CDR2 LQKENI, per germline. The V segment lost 1 base and the J segment 6 bases; nucleotides outside the gene matches: 6. This receptor was obtained from a male donor in good health and CMV-seropositive. The material sequenced was PBMCs. This chain uses TRBV18 with TRBJ2-1; 10 bases match TRBD2. The CDR3 region is CASSPRTSGGGNEQFF. The CDR3 coding sequence is TGTGCCAGCTCACCACGGACTAGCGGAGGGGGCAATGAGCAGTTCTTC.